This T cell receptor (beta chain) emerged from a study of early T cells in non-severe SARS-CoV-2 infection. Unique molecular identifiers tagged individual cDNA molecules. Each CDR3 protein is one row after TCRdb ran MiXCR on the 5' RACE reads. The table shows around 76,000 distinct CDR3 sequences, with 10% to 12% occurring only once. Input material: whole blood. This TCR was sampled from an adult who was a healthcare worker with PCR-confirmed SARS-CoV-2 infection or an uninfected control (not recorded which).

CDR3 in DNA: TGCGCCAGCAGCCAAGAGGGCAGAAGCAATCAGCCCCAGCATTTT. It translates to CASSQEGRSNQPQHF. The chain carries TRBV4-1 and TRBJ1-5; the D is unclear. Looked up from germline, CDR1 is MGHRA and CDR2 is YSYEKL. The V end was cut by 0 bases, the J end by 1 base, with 7 bases between. The CDR3 has 15 residues.